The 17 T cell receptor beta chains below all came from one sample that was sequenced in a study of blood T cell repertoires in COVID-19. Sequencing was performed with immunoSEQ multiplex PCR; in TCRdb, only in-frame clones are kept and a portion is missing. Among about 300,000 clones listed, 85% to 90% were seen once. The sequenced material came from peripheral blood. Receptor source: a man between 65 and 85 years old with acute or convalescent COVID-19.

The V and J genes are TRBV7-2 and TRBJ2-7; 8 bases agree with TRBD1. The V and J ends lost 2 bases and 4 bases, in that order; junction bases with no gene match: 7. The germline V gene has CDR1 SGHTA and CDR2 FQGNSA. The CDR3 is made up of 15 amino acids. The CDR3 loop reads CASSLSPGGPYEQYF. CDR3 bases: TGTGCCAGCAGCTTATCGCCAGGGGGCCCGTACGAGCAGTACTTC.

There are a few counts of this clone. CDR3 nucleotide sequence: TGCGCCAGCAGCCAATACCCGGCCGGGGGTGGGGATGAGCAGTTCTTC. The encoded protein is CASSQYPAGGGDEQFF. J is TRBJ2-1 and V is TRBV4-1; D perhaps matches TRBD2 (6 bases). The CDR3 covers 16 residues. The V end lost 2 bases, the J end lost 8 bases, and 19 bases lay between the germline ends. CDR1 is MGHRA and CDR2 is YSYEKL in the germline V gene.

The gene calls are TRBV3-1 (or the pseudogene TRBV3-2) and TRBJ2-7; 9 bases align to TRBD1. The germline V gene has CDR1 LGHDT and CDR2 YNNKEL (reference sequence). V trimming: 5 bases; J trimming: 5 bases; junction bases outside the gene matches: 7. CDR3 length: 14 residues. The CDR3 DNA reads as TGTGCCAGCAGCTCCGGACAGGGGAGGCACGAGCAGTACTTC. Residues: CASSSGQGRHEQYF.

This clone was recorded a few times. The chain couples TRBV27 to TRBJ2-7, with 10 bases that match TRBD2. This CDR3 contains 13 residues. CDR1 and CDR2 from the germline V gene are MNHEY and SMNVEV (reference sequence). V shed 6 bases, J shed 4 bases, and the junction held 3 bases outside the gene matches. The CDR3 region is CASRGSGRYEQYF. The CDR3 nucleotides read TGTGCCAGCAGGGGTAGCGGGAGGTACGAGCAGTACTTC.

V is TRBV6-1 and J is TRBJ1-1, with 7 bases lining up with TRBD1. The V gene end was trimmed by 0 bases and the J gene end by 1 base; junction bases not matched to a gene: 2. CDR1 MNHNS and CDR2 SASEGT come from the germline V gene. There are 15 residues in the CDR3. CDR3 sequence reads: CASSEAGTANTEAFF. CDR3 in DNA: TGTGCCAGCAGTGAAGCTGGGACAGCGAACACTGAAGCTTTCTTT.

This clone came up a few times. The DNA of the CDR3 is TGTGCCAGCAGCTTTGAGTCCTACGAGCAGTACTTC. Translated: CASSFESYEQYF. The chain has TRBV5-6 and TRBJ2-7; no clear D gene. The CDR3 contains 12 residues. Germline loops: CDR1 SGHDT, CDR2 YYEEEE. V was clipped by 2 bases and J by 1 base, with 4 bases between them.

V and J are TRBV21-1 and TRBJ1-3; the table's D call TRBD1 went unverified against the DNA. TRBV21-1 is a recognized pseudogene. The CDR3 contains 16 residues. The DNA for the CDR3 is TGTGCCAGCAGAGGGACAGGGAGGGAATCTGGAAACACCATATATTTT. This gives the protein CASRGTGRESGNTIYF.

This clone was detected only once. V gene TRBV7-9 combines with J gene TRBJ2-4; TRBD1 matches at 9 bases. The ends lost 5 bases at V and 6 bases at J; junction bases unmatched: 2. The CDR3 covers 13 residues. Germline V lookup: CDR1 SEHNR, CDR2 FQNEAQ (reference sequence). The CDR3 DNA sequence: TGTGCCAGCAGCCCGGGACAGGGAAACATTCAGTACTTC. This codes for CASSPGQGNIQYF.

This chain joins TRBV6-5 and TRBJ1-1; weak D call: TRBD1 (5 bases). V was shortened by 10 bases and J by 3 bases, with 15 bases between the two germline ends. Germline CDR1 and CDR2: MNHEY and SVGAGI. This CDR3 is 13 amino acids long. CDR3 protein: CATMRGWDTEAFF. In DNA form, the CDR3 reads TGTGCCACCATGCGGGGGTGGGACACTGAAGCTTTCTTT.

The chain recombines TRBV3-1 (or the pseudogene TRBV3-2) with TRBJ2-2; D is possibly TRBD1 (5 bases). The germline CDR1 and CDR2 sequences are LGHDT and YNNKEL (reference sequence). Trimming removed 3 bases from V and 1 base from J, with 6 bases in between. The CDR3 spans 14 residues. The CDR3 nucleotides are TGTGCCAGCAGCCAGGGGCTGAACACCGGGGAGCTGTTTTTT. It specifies CASSQGLNTGELFF.

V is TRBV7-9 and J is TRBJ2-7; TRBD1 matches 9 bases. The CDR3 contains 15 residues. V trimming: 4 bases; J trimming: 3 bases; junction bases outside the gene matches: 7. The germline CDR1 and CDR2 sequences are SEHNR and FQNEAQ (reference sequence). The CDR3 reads CASSSRDREDYEQYF. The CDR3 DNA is TGTGCCAGCAGCTCCCGGGACAGGGAGGACTACGAGCAGTACTTC.

The DNA for the CDR3 is TGTGCCAGCAACAAGTGGCTAGCGGCAGGCACAGATACGCAGTATTTT. It codes for CASNKWLAAGTDTQYF. The J gene is TRBJ2-3, the V gene TRBV13, with TRBD2 matching 7 bases. The CDR3 covers 16 residues. V was clipped by 7 bases and J by 1 base; unmatched bases: 11. CDR1 and CDR2 (germline): PRHDT, FYEKMQ (reference sequence).

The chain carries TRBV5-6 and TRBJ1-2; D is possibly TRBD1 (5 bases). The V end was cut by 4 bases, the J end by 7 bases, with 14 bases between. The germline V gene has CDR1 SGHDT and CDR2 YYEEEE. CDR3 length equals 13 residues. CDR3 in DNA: TGTGCCAGCAGCCACCCTCAGGGCTCTGGCTACACCTTC. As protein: CASSHPQGSGYTF.

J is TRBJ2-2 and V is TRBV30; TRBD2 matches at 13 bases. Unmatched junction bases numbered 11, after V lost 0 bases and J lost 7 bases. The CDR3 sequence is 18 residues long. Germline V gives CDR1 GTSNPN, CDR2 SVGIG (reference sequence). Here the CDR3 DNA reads TGTGCCTGGAGTGTAACTAGCGGGAGGGCCTCTTTGAACGGGGAGCTGTTTTTT. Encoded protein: CAWSVTSGRASLNGELFF.

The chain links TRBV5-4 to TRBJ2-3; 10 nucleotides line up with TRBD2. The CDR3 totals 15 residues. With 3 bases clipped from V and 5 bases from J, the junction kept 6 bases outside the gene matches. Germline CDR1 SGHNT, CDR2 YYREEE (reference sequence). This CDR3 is CASSSPAGGEDTQYF. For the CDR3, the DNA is TGTGCCAGCAGCTCGCCAGCGGGGGGGGAAGATACGCAGTATTTT. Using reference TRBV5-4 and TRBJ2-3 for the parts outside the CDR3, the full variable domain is ETGVTQSPTHLIKTRGQQVTLRCSSQSGHNTVSWYQQALGQGPQFIFQYYREEENGRGNFPPRFSGLQFPNYSSELNVNALELDDSALYLCASSSPAGGEDTQYFGPGTRLTVL.

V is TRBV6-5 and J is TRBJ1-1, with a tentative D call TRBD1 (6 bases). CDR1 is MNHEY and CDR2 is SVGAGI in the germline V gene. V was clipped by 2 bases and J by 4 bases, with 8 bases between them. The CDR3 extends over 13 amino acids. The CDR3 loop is CASSYGRGTEAFF. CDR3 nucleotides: TGTGCCAGCAGTTACGGCAGGGGCACTGAAGCTTTCTTT.

The CDR3 reads CASSQDPPGLGSANEQFF. The DNA of the CDR3 is TGCGCCAGCAGCCAAGACCCCCCGGGACTAGGATCGGCTAATGAGCAGTTCTTC. The genes are TRBV4-3 and TRBJ2-1; TRBD2 matches at 8 bases. This CDR3 has 18 amino acids. V was pared by 0 bases and J by 7 bases, with 14 bases of the junction left unmatched. Germline assignment: CDR1 LGHNA and CDR2 YSLEER.